Each of the 15 T cell receptor beta chains below was sequenced from the same sample in a study of T-cell memory formation after mild COVID-19. TCRdb ran MiXCR on the 5' RACE reads and lists one entry per CDR3 protein. Of about 350,000 distinct CDR3 sequences in the sample, roughly an eighth were seen once. The sample consisted of PBMCs or a T cell subset sorted from them (not recorded which). These TCRs come from a young man who had mild COVID-19 (a few samples of this study predate the infection). Cell type and time point are not known.

The CDR3 spells CASSFTVTGANVLTF. In nucleotides, the CDR3 is TGTGCCAGCAGCTTCACAGTGACTGGGGCCAACGTCCTGACTTTC. V usage is TRBV7-2 and J usage is TRBJ2-6; D gene ambiguous. With 3 bases removed from V and 2 bases from J, the gap between germline ends came to 8 bases. CDR3 length equals 15 residues. Germline CDR1 SGHTA, CDR2 FQGNSA.

The sample holds a few counts of this clonotype. V gene TRBV5-1 combines with J gene TRBJ1-3, with 8 bases aligning to TRBD1. The CDR3 has 16 residues. Losses at the gene ends were 4 bases for V and 0 bases for J; bases not matched to a gene: 6. Germline CDR1 and CDR2: SGHRS and YFSETQ. CDR3 region: CASSPGQALSGNTIYF. CDR3 in DNA: TGCGCCAGCAGCCCGGGACAGGCCCTCTCTGGAAACACCATATATTTT.

This clonotype has only a few counts. The chain combines TRBV6-2 or TRBV6-3 with TRBJ2-7; D is perhaps TRBD2 (6 bases). V was shortened by 2 bases and J by 1 base, with 15 bases between the two germline ends. The CDR3 runs 16 residues. The germline gives CDR1 MNHEY, CDR2 SVGEGT. CDR3 region: CASSYMGAGNSYEQYV. The CDR3 nucleotides are TGTGCCAGCAGTTACATGGGCGCGGGGAATTCCTACGAGCAGTACGTC.

This chain links TRBV19 with TRBJ1-4; 7 bases are a match to TRBD1. The germline V gene has CDR1 LNHDA and CDR2 SQIVND (reference sequence). The trim removed 7 bases at V and 0 bases at J, leaving 2 bases unmatched. The CDR3 contains 14 residues. The CDR3 reads CASKGAATNEKLFF. For the CDR3, the DNA is TGTGCCAGTAAGGGGGCAGCAACTAATGAAAAACTGTTTTTT. The complete variable domain, with remaining parts taken from reference TRBV19 and TRBJ1-4, reads DGGITQSPKYLFRKEGQNVTLSCEQNLNHDAMYWYRQDPGQGLRLIYYSQIVNDFQKGDIAEGYSVSREKKESFPLTVTSAQKNPTAFYLCASKGAATNEKLFFGSGTQLSVL.

In its sample, this clonotype was seen many times. This chain connects TRBV7-2 to TRBJ1-2; D call uncertain. The CDR3 totals 11 residues. Germline lookup yields CDR1 SGHTA and CDR2 FQGNSA. Trimming pared 4 bases from V and 6 bases from J, leaving 6 bases between. The CDR3 loop is CASSSQDGYTF. The CDR3 DNA follows: TGTGCCAGCAGCTCCCAGGATGGCTACACCTTC.

The V call is TRBV27, the J call TRBJ2-5; no reliable D call. In germline, CDR1 is MNHEY, CDR2 SMNVEV (reference sequence). The CDR3 has 13 residues. Trimming shortened V by 3 bases and J by 6 bases, and 11 bases separated the two germline ends. This CDR3 reads CASSLTATKTQYF. CDR3 DNA sequence: TGTGCCAGCAGTTTGACGGCGACCAAGACCCAGTACTTC.

There are many counts of this clonotype. The V and J genes are TRBV12-3 or TRBV12-4 and TRBJ2-7; D unclear. There are 13 residues in the CDR3. Trimming took off 0 bases at V and 5 bases at J, with 8 bases between the two ends. This CDR3 is CASSLALFHEQYF. The CDR3 DNA is TGTGCCAGCAGTTTAGCCCTTTTCCACGAGCAGTACTTC.

This clonotype was detected ten times or more. The V and J genes are TRBV4-1 and TRBJ2-7; no reliable D call. CDR3 length: 13 residues. Trimming took off 5 bases at V and 4 bases at J, with 12 bases between the two ends. Germline assignment: CDR1 MGHRA and CDR2 YSYEKL. CDR3 protein: CASSSRQGYEQYF. The CDR3 DNA follows: TGCGCCAGCAGCTCCCGGCAAGGTTACGAGCAGTACTTC.

This clonotype was detected a few times. J is TRBJ2-4 and V is TRBV27; D is undetermined. V lost 0 bases to trimming and J lost 0 bases, with 9 bases between them. The CDR3 is 16 residues long. In germline, CDR1 is MNHEY, CDR2 SMNVEV (reference sequence). CDR3 in amino acids: CASSLSGFLAKNIQYF. CDR3 DNA: TGTGCCAGCAGTTTATCAGGCTTTCTAGCCAAAAACATTCAGTACTTC.

J is TRBJ2-2 and V is TRBV19; D possibly corresponds to TRBD1 (8 bases). From germline, CDR1 is LNHDA and CDR2 SQIVND (reference sequence). The CDR3 covers 18 residues. The ends were cut back, 4 bases at V and 4 bases at J, with 22 bases in the middle. CDR3 sequence: CASSRSLMTGEGTGELFF. CDR3 DNA sequence: TGTGCCAGTAGTAGGTCACTCATGACAGGGGAGGGCACCGGGGAGCTGTTTTTT.

This clonotype has just a few counts. The gene calls are TRBV25-1 and TRBJ2-5, with D unclear. Germline values: CDR1 MGHDK, CDR2 SYGVNS. With 4 bases removed from V and 1 base from J, the gap between germline ends came to 10 bases. The CDR3 extends over 14 amino acids. CDR3 bases: TGTGCCAGCAGTGCTTTCGGGCCCCAAGAGACCCAGTACTTC. It specifies CASSAFGPQETQYF.

This clonotype came up a few times. The gene calls are TRBV2 and TRBJ1-5; D remains ambiguous. V lost 4 bases and J lost 5, with 18 bases in between. The CDR3 extends over 16 amino acids. Germline V gene sequence: CDR1 SNHLY, CDR2 FYNNEI. The CDR3 sequence is CASSAPDGVLHQPQHF. In nucleotides, the CDR3 is TGTGCCAGCAGTGCGCCTGACGGGGTCCTGCATCAGCCCCAGCATTTT.

V and J are TRBV6-5 and TRBJ2-7; D is possibly TRBD2 (6 bases). Germline values: CDR1 MNHEY, CDR2 SVGAGI. This CDR3 spans 14 amino acids. The V end lost 4 bases, the J end lost 6 bases, and 16 bases lay between the germline ends. CDR3 in amino acids: CASSWASEGGEQYF. The CDR3 bases are TGTGCCAGCAGTTGGGCCTCAGAGGGAGGCGAGCAGTACTTC.

This clonotype occurred many times. The chain recombines TRBV5-1 with TRBJ2-1; possibly TRBD2 for D (7 bases). The CDR3 is 15 amino acids. The germline gives CDR1 SGHRS, CDR2 YFSETQ. V was cut by 3 bases and J by 2 bases, with 12 bases left in between. CDR3 nucleotide sequence: TGCGCCAGCAGCTGGGGGGCGGGGGCCTACAATGAGCAGTTCTTC. This encodes CASSWGAGAYNEQFF.

This clonotype has a handful of counts. The chain is built from TRBV29-1 and TRBJ2-2; unclear D gene. V lost 2 bases and J lost 2, with 9 bases in between. Germline V gene lookup returns CDR1 SQVTM and CDR2 ANQGSEA. The CDR3 loop spans 14 amino acids. CDR3 amino acids: CSVELQLNTGELFF. DNA for the CDR3: TGCAGCGTTGAACTGCAGTTAAACACCGGGGAGCTGTTTTTT.